The source of this TCR beta chain is a study of blood T cells in healthy people across ages. All donors came from Russia, were Caucasian and healthy, and spanned ages about 6 to 100. Approximately 9 milliliters was the volume of peripheral blood drawn from each donor. The CDR3 is made up of 16 amino acids. The V end lost 2 bases, the J end lost 0 bases, and 10 bases lay between the germline ends. Germline values: CDR1 MGHDK, CDR2 SYGVNS. Primers used in a second PCR of about 7 to 12 cycles were a sample-barcoded 5' primer and a J-beta primer mix. TCRdb fed the 5' RACE reads into MiXCR, producing one record per CDR3 protein. The sample holds under 1,100,000 distinct CDR3 sequences, around 27% seen once. The sample also formed part of further work on T cells of mothers and their children. That investigation notes: Related pairs of mothers and children showed slightly higher, non-significant overlap versus unrelated pairs.

The chain recombines TRBV25-1 with TRBJ1-4; no firm D call. The receptor's source is a girl aged 2-10 years in good health. Sequenced input: blood. The CDR3 bases are TGTGCCAGCAGTGAAGATCCAGCAGCAACTAATGAAAAACTGTTTTTT. Translation: CASSEDPAATNEKLFF.